These 27 T cell receptor beta chains were sequenced from one sample in a study of T-cell reconstitution after alpha-beta-depleted transplantation in children. Preparing the TCRbeta library involved the use of unique molecular identifiers. TCRdb called the PCR reads again in MiXCR, with one record for every CDR3 protein. The table records some 830,000 distinct CDR3 sequences, 15% to 20% of them present only once. Sequencing used PBMCs, mostly from graft donor cells, obtained 360 days after TCRalphabeta/CD19-depleted stem cell transplant. All receptors come from a male patient under 18 who had a stem cell transplant for acute lymphoblastic leukemia, so the T cells may come from the graft donor.

The chain couples TRBV20-1 to TRBJ2-6; 9 bases line up with TRBD1. Trimming at V came to 5 bases and at J to 4 bases, leaving 9 bases not matched to a gene. This CDR3 comprises 16 residues. Germline V lookup: CDR1 DFQATT, CDR2 SNEGSKA (reference sequence). In DNA, the CDR3 is TGCAGTGCTCCCCGGGACAGGGCGGGAGGGGCCAACGTCCTGACTTTC. The encoded protein is CSAPRDRAGGANVLTF.

The V call is TRBV7-3, the J call TRBJ2-3; D unclear. This CDR3 has 13 amino acids. CDR1 and CDR2 from the germline V gene are SGHTA and FQGTGA. Trimming removed 4 bases from V and 2 bases from J, with 7 bases in between. The CDR3 DNA reads as TGTGCCAGCAGCTCCCCACTCACAGATACGCAGTATTTT. Its protein is CASSSPLTDTQYF.

This clonotype was found a few times. The chain carries TRBV7-9 and TRBJ2-7; no reliable D call. Trimming removed 1 base from V and 7 bases from J, with 14 bases in between. The CDR3 spans 14 residues. CDR1 and CDR2 from the germline V gene are SEHNR and FQNEAQ (reference sequence). The DNA for the CDR3 is TGTGCCAGCAGCTTAGAAAGGTTTTCGGGTGAGCAGTACTTC. It translates to CASSLERFSGEQYF.

The genes are TRBV5-6 and TRBJ2-1; 8 bases are a match to TRBD2. From germline, CDR1 is SGHDT and CDR2 YYEEEE. The CDR3 runs to 16 residues. With V trimmed by 1 base and J by 2 bases, 5 bases remained unmatched. CDR3 protein: CASSLLPGGAYNEQFF. The CDR3 nucleotides read TGTGCCAGCAGCTTGCTGCCGGGAGGGGCCTACAATGAGCAGTTCTTC.

The chain recombines TRBV29-1 with TRBJ2-3, with TRBD2 identical over 9 bases. Germline V CDR1 and CDR2: SQVTM, ANQGSEA. This CDR3 is 13 amino acids long. The V segment lost 5 bases and the J segment 10 bases; nucleotides outside the gene matches: 10. The chain's CDR3 is CSVRGRAHQAQYF. The CDR3 DNA reads TGCAGCGTTCGCGGGAGGGCCCATCAAGCGCAGTATTTT.

The V and J genes are TRBV28 and TRBJ2-3; possibly TRBD1 for D (5 bases). Per germline, CDR1 MDHEN and CDR2 SYDVKM. The CDR3 runs to 16 residues. The V and J ends lost 3 bases and 2 bases respectively, with 15 bases between them. The CDR3 bases are TGTGCCAGCAGTTTGGGGCAGCGCCTTATCACAGATACGCAGTATTTT. This sequence encodes CASSLGQRLITDTQYF. Complete variable domain (other parts from reference TRBV28 and TRBJ2-3): DVKVTQSSRYLVKRTGEKVFLECVQDMDHENMFWYRQDPGLGLRLIYFSYDVKMKEKGDIPEGYSVSREKKERFSLILESASTNQTSMYLCASSLGQRLITDTQYFGPGTRLTVL.

This clonotype occurred a few times. The J gene is TRBJ2-3, the V gene TRBV24-1; 8 bases line up with TRBD1. CDR1 and CDR2 (germline): KGHDR, SFDVKD. V lost 7 bases to trimming and J lost 2 bases; unmatched junction nucleotides: 13. The CDR3 totals 17 residues. In DNA form, the CDR3 reads TGTGCCACCAGCCGGACAGGGATTAGCCCATACACAGATACGCAGTATTTT. Protein product: CATSRTGISPYTDTQYF.

The chain is built from TRBV10-3 and TRBJ2-5; 9 bases agree with TRBD1. CDR3 length: 15 residues. The V segment lost 3 bases and the J segment 3 bases; nucleotides outside the gene matches: 5. CDR1 ENHRY and CDR2 SYGVKD come from the germline V gene. The CDR3 nucleotides are TGTGCCATCAGTGAATGGGACAGGGCCAAAGAGACCCAGTACTTC. It is translated as CAISEWDRAKETQYF.

The chain employs TRBV5-1 and TRBJ2-1, with TRBD2 as a possible D gene (6 bases). From germline, CDR1 is SGHRS and CDR2 YFSETQ. The length of the CDR3 is 17 residues. The V end was cut by 4 bases, the J end by 7 bases, with 24 bases between. The CDR3 here is CASSPPPGGEVLNEQFF. Here the CDR3 DNA reads TGCGCCAGCAGCCCCCCCCCCGGGGGAGAAGTGCTAAATGAGCAGTTCTTC.

Here the CDR3 DNA reads TGCGCCAGCAGCCTTAGCGGCGGGGCGGCCGGGGAGCAGTACTTC. Its translation is CASSLSGGAAGEQYF. This chain links TRBV4-1 with TRBJ2-7; a possible D gene is TRBD2 (6 bases). Trimming cost V 4 bases and J 7 bases, with 20 bases left between them. This CDR3 spans 15 amino acids. Germline loops: CDR1 MGHRA, CDR2 YSYEKL.

This clonotype was seen a few times. This chain's CDR3 is CASSLEIAVYEQYF. The CDR3 bases are TGTGCCAGCAGCTTGGAGATAGCGGTCTACGAGCAGTACTTC. The V gene is TRBV5-6, the J gene TRBJ2-7, with D perhaps TRBD2 (6 bases). Trimming shortened V by 0 bases and J by 3 bases, and 10 bases separated the two germline ends. The CDR3 consists of 14 residues. From germline, CDR1 is SGHDT and CDR2 YYEEEE.

In regard to this clonotype: It is likely a read error, because the conserved phenylalanine at the end of the CDR3 is missing. The genes are TRBV20-1 and TRBJ2-7, with 7 bases that match TRBD2. CDR1 DFQATT and CDR2 SNEGSKA come from the germline V gene (reference sequence). CDR3 length: 14 residues. J was trimmed by 2 bases and V by 4 bases; bases with no gene match: 8. The DNA of the CDR3 is TGCAGTGCTAATTGGCTAGCGGTCCCCTACGAGCAGTACTGC. Its translation is CSANWLAVPYEQYC.

As DNA, the CDR3 is TGTGCCAGCAGTTTGGCTCACGAAGCTTTCTTT. Encoded protein: CASSLAHEAFF. This chain links TRBV28 with TRBJ1-1, with D hard to call. V gave up 3 bases and J gave up 8 bases, with 7 bases separating them. The CDR3 length is 11 residues. Germline assignment: CDR1 MDHEN and CDR2 SYDVKM.

This clonotype has more than one count but fewer than ten. The rearrangement uses TRBV24-1 and TRBJ2-7; 12 bases are a match to TRBD2. CDR1 is KGHDR and CDR2 is SFDVKD in the germline V gene. V dropped 2 bases and J dropped 3; count of bases not matched to a gene: 10. CDR3 length: 18 residues. The DNA for the CDR3 is TGTGCCACCAGTGATTCGGGCCCGACTAGCGGGAGTCTCTACGAGCAGTACTTC. Protein: CATSDSGPTSGSLYEQYF.

The CDR3 loop is CAISEGRGDYNEQFF. The CDR3 bases are TGTGCCATCAGTGAAGGCAGGGGGGATTACAATGAGCAGTTCTTC. The rearrangement joins TRBV10-3 to TRBJ2-1; a weak D match, TRBD1 (7 bases). Germline CDR1 is ENHRY and CDR2 is SYGVKD. Trimming removed 3 bases at V and 4 bases at J, with 13 bases between. The CDR3 has 15 residues.

The V and J genes are TRBV12-3 or TRBV12-4 and TRBJ2-1, with D unresolved. This CDR3 contains 15 residues. The V gene lost 5 bases and the J gene lost 8 bases, with 19 bases spanning the gap. CDR3 nucleotides: TGTGCCAGCAGTCCAGGTCGCAGGAGTAGAGATGAGCAGTTCTTC. As protein: CASSPGRRSRDEQFF.

In its sample, this clonotype was seen a few times. The chain links TRBV10-2 to TRBJ1-6; no definite D call. V dropped 0 bases and J dropped 7 bases, with 10 bases sitting between them. The V gene's germline CDR1 is WSHSY and CDR2 SAAADI. The CDR3 is made up of 15 amino acids. Written as DNA, the CDR3 is TGCGCCAGCAGTGAGTCGAACAGACCCAATTCACCCCTCCACTTT. Its protein is CASSESNRPNSPLHF.

This clonotype was detected only a few times. The V call is TRBV5-1, the J call TRBJ2-1; 8 bases align to TRBD2. The CDR3 contains 19 residues. After removal of 2 bases from V and 4 bases from J, the junction contained 17 bases not matched to a gene. Germline V gives CDR1 SGHRS, CDR2 YFSETQ. The CDR3 sequence is CASSLPGLAGGEGYNEQFF. The DNA for the CDR3 is TGCGCCAGCAGCTTACCCGGACTAGCCGGGGGCGAGGGTTACAATGAGCAGTTCTTC.

V usage is TRBV5-1 and J usage is TRBJ2-1; D gene uncertain. Trimming cost V 4 bases and J 7 bases, with 18 bases left between them. This CDR3 region has 15 residues. Germline V CDR1 and CDR2: SGHRS, YFSETQ. CDR3 amino acids: CASSPRRNRPNEQFF. The CDR3 coding sequence is TGCGCCAGCAGCCCCCGTCGTAATCGCCCTAATGAGCAGTTCTTC.

This clonotype was picked up many times. The chain combines TRBV12-3 or TRBV12-4 with TRBJ1-6, with D uncertain. Trimming shortened V by 2 bases and J by 7 bases, and 9 bases separated the two germline ends. The CDR3 covers 14 residues. The CDR3 is CASSLRGWNSPLHF. DNA for the CDR3: TGTGCCAGCAGTTTACGAGGGTGGAATTCACCCCTCCACTTT.

This chain uses TRBV7-6 with TRBJ2-5; TRBD2 agrees at 12 bases. CDR1 is SGHVS and CDR2 is FNYEAQ in the germline V gene. Germline trimming cut 5 bases from V and 1 base from J; bases unmatched to any gene: 8. CDR3 length: 17 amino acids. The CDR3 nucleotides are TGTGCCAGCAGCCCTCGGACTAGCGGGATACTCCAAGAGACCCAGTACTTC. Translated, it gives CASSPRTSGILQETQYF.

This clonotype was observed a handful of times. This sequence joins TRBV6-2 or TRBV6-3 and TRBJ2-5, with D perhaps being TRBD1 or TRBD2 (5 bases each). Trimming took off 6 bases at V and 5 bases at J, with 16 bases between the two ends. CDR1 and CDR2 from the germline V gene are MNHEY and SVGEGT. The CDR3 is 14 amino acids. The DNA for the CDR3 is TGTGCCAGCAGATTATGGGGGAGTGGGGAGACCCAGTACTTC. It translates to CASRLWGSGETQYF.

The rearrangement joins TRBV29-1 to TRBJ2-7; no reliable D call. V was clipped by 5 bases and J by 2 bases, with 13 bases between them. CDR1 is SQVTM, CDR2 ANQGSEA, per germline. This CDR3 spans 13 amino acids. The CDR3 here is CSVTRLSAYEQYF. As DNA, the CDR3 is TGCAGCGTTACCCGTCTCTCAGCCTACGAGCAGTACTTC.

The table lists this clonotype with many counts. The chain couples TRBV4-2 to TRBJ2-2; 7 bases fit TRBD2. The ends lost 2 bases at V and 1 base at J; junction bases unmatched: 7. The germline CDR1 and CDR2 sequences are LGHNA and YNFKEQ. The CDR3 contains 17 residues. CDR3 sequence (DNA): TGTGCCAGCAGCCAAAATCGACTAGCTGTGAACACCGGGGAGCTGTTTTTT. The encoded protein is CASSQNRLAVNTGELFF.

This chain links TRBV18 with TRBJ2-1, with a possible D match to TRBD2 (6 bases). This CDR3 contains 17 residues. Trimming left V 6 bases short and J 0 bases short, with 18 bases between. In germline, CDR1 is KGHSH, CDR2 LQKENI. The CDR3 DNA reads TGTGCCAGCTCCGAAACCGGGACTGCCTTCTCCTACAATGAGCAGTTCTTC. Its translation: CASSETGTAFSYNEQFF.

The J gene is TRBJ2-2, the V gene TRBV5-1, with D perhaps matching TRBD2 (6 bases). V lost 4 bases, J lost 4 bases, and 17 bases lay in between. The germline CDR1 and CDR2 sequences are SGHRS and YFSETQ. CDR3 length equals 16 residues. CDR3 sequence: CASSPLGGKGTGELFF. The CDR3 bases are TGCGCCAGCAGCCCCCTCGGCGGGAAGGGCACCGGGGAGCTGTTTTTT.

As concerns this clonotype: Mismatch with germline at one junction end may stem from a read error. The genes are TRBV12-3 or TRBV12-4 and TRBJ1-1; 7 nucleotides line up with TRBD1. The CDR3 length is 12 residues. DNA for the CDR3: TGTGCCAGCACTCAGGGGGACACTAAAGCTTTCTTT. This gives the protein CASTQGDTKAFF.